Listed below are T cell receptor beta chains from one sample, sequenced in a study of cytomegalovirus exposure and HLA in healthy donors. Clones were read by immunoSEQ multiplex PCR, and TCRdb kept only the in-frame ones, dropping some. This sample carries under 150,000 clones, 75% to 85% of them seen once, and the ten largest clones take 1.1%. Input material: PBMCs. The receptors here all came from a male donor in good health and CMV-seronegative. The conserved cysteine and the conserved F or W are not part of the CDR3 here. The order of the fields is V gene, J gene, CDR3 protein.

v_call: TRBV10-3
j_call: TRBJ1-6
cdr3_aa: AISAGNSPLH

v_call: TRBV13
j_call: TRBJ1-6
cdr3_aa: ASSFRNSPLH

v_call: TRBV6-1
j_call: TRBJ2-3
cdr3_aa: ASRKGGTDTQY

v_call: TRBV4-1
j_call: TRBJ2-7
cdr3_aa: ASSQRDRGNYEQY

v_call: TRBV11-2
j_call: TRBJ2-1
cdr3_aa: ASSPREDSLSYNEQF

v_call: TRBV18
j_call: TRBJ1-3
cdr3_aa: ASSPREYSGNTIY

v_call: TRBV7-9
j_call: TRBJ2-3
cdr3_aa: ASSGPGLAGGFTDTQY

v_call: TRBV18
j_call: TRBJ1-3
cdr3_aa: ASSPYTQGTSSGNTIY

v_call: TRBV9
j_call: TRBJ2-3
cdr3_aa: ASSVDIGASTDTQY

v_call: TRBV7-9
j_call: TRBJ1-2
cdr3_aa: ASSLASTGNYGYT